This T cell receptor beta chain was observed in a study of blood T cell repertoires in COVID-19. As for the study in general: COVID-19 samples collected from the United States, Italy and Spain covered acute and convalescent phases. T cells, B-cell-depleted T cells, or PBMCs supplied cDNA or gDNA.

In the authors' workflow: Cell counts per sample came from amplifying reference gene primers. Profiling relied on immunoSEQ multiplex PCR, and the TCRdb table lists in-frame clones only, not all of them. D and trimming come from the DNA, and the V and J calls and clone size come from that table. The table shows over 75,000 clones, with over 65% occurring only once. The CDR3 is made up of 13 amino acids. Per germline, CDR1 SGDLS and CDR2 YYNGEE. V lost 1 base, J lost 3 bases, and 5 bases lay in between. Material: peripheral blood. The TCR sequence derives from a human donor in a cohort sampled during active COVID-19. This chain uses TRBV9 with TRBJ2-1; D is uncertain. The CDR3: CASSVTGYNEQFF. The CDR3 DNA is TGTGCCAGCAGCGTAACCGGCTACAATGAGCAGTTCTTC.